This TCR beta chain was recovered during a study of T cells in Graves' hyperthyroidism and ophthalmopathy. About the research overall: Blood from the periphery was taken at initial diagnosis, before any treatment. The study's findings and limits: Expanded thyroid clonotypes (above 0.001) were mostly also found in blood.

The PBMCs had their origin in around 9.1 ml of fresh peripheral blood. This CDR3 region has 16 residues. Germline CDR1 and CDR2: MNHEY and SVGAGI. Germline trimming cut 0 bases from V and 5 bases from J; bases unmatched to any gene: 5. The TCR beta CDR3 regions underwent amplification using RNA transcripts as the source. Initially, a first-round RT-PCR of the TCR CDR3 employed the HTBI primer set. TCRdb used MiXCR to reprocess the multiplex PCR reads, holding one entry per CDR3 protein. The table has more than 600,000 distinct CDR3 sequences, roughly 15% seen once. This clonotype has at least ten counts. The target antigen is unknown.

This chain uses TRBV6-5 with TRBJ2-5; 11 bases agree with TRBD2. The sequence was obtained from a man aged 18 to 30 with Graves' hyperthyroidism. The specimen was blood. CDR3 sequence: CASSYSIPSGRETQYF. The CDR3 nucleotides are TGTGCCAGCAGTTACTCGATTCCTAGCGGGAGGGAGACCCAGTACTTC.